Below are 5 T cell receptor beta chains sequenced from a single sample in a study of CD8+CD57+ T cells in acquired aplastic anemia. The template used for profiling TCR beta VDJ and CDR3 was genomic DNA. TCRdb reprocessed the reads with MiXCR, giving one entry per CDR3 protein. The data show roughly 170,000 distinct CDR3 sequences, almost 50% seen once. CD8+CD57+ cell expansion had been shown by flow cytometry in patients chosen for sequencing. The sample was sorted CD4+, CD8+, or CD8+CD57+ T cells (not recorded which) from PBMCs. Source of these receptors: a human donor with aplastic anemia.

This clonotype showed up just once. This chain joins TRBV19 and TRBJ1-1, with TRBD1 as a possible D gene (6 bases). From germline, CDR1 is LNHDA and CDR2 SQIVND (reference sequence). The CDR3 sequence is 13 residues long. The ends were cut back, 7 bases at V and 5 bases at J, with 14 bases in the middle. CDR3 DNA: TGTGCCAGTACCGGAGGGGGTAGGACTGAAGCTTTCTTT. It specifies CASTGGGRTEAFF.

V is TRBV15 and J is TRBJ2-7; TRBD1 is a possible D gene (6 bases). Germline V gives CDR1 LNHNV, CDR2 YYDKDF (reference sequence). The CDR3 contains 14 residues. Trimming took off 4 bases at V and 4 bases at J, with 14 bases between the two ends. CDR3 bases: TGTGCCACCAGCATCCCGGGACAAGGATACGAGCAGTACTTC. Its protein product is CATSIPGQGYEQYF. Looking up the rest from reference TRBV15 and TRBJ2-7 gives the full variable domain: DAMVIQNPRYQVTQFGKPVTLSCSQTLNHNVMYWYQQKSSQAPKLLFHYYDKDFNNEADTPDNFQSRRPNTSFCFLDIRSPGLGDTAMYLCATSIPGQGYEQYFGPGTRLTVT.

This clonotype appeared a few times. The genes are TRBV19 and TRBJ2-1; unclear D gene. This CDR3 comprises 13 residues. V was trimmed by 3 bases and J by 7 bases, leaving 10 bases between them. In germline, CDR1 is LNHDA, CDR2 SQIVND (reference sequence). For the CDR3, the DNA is TGTGCCAGTAGTATTTCAGGCCGGAATGAGCAGTTCTTC. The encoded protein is CASSISGRNEQFF.

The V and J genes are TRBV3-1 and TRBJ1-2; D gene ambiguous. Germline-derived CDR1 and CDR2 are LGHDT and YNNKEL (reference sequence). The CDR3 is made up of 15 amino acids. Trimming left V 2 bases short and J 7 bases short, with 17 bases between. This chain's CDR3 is CASSQSGGKVGGYTF. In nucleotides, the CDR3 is TGTGCCAGCAGCCAAAGTGGAGGGAAGGTTGGTGGCTACACCTTC.

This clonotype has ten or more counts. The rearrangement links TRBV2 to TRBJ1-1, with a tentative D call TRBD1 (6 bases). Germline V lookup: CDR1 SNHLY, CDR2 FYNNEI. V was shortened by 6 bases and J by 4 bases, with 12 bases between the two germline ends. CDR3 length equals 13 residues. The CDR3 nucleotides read TGTGCCAGCAGAGGGGGAAGAGTCACTGAAGCTTTCTTT. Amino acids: CASRGGRVTEAFF.